This passage covers 8 T cell receptor beta chains from one sample sequenced in a study of OX40 agonist ivuxolimab in advanced cancers. Produced via immunoSEQ multiplex PCR; TCRdb's table is partial and in-frame only. The repertoire holds roughly 20,000 clones, with 75% to 90% as singletons. The sequencing used CD4+ or CD8+ T cells sorted from blood, collected in a trial of the OX40 agonist ivuxolimab. Receptor source: an adult with an advanced solid tumor such as melanoma, head and neck, liver or kidney cancer.

The V and J genes are TRBV5-1 and TRBJ2-2; D is undetermined. Germline V gene sequence: CDR1 SGHRS, CDR2 YFSETQ. This CDR3 has 10 residues. V gave up 1 base and J gave up 15 bases, with 7 bases separating them. CDR3 protein: CASSLLWMFF. The CDR3 DNA sequence: TGCGCCAGCAGCTTGTTGTGGATGTTTTTT. Using reference TRBV5-1 and TRBJ2-2 for the parts outside the CDR3, the full variable domain is KAGVTQTPRYLIKTRGQQVTLSCSPISGHRSVSWYQQTPGQGLQFLFEYFSETQRNKGNFPGRFSGRQFSNSRSEMNVSTLELGDSALYLCASSLLWMFFGEGSRLTVL.

In regard to this clone: The junction shows a germline mismatch at one end, possibly a read error. V and J are TRBV15 and TRBJ1-5, with 7 bases aligning to TRBD1. This CDR3 has 14 residues. The V gene's germline CDR1 is LNHNV and CDR2 YYDKDF (reference sequence). In DNA, the CDR3 is TGTGCCACCAGCGGAGACAGGGCCGATCAGCCCCAGCATTTT. Amino acid sequence: CATSGDRADQPQHF.

The chain couples TRBV27 to TRBJ1-4; 7 bases match TRBD1. CDR3 length equals 14 residues. Germline V gives CDR1 MNHEY, CDR2 SMNVEV (reference sequence). V was clipped by 6 bases and J by 4 bases; unmatched bases: 5. The DNA for the CDR3 is TGTGCCAGCAGGGAGGACAGGATTAATGAAAAACTGTTTTTT. It yields the protein CASREDRINEKLFF. Looking up the rest from reference TRBV27 and TRBJ1-4 gives the full variable domain: EAQVTQNPRYLITVTGKKLTVTCSQNMNHEYMSWYRQDPGLGLRQIYYSMNVEVTDKGDVPEGYKVSRKEKRNFPLILESPSPNQTSLYFCASREDRINEKLFFGSGTQLSVL.

This clone was seen a few times. The chain joins TRBV19 to TRBJ1-1; D unclear. Germline values: CDR1 LNHDA, CDR2 SQIVND (reference sequence). CDR3 length: 12 residues. V lost 5 bases and J 11 bases, leaving 15 bases between the germline ends. CDR3 amino acids: CASSLVGLEAFF. CDR3 nucleotide sequence: TGTGCCAGTAGTTTGGTGGGCTTGGAGGCTTTCTTT. The full variable domain, in which reference TRBV19 and TRBJ1-1 provide the parts outside the CDR3, is DGGITQSPKYLFRKEGQNVTLSCEQNLNHDAMYWYRQDPGQGLRLIYYSQIVNDFQKGDIAEGYSVSREKKESFPLTVTSAQKNPTAFYLCASSLVGLEAFFGQGTRLTVV.

The chain employs TRBV9 and TRBJ2-5; 12 nucleotides match TRBD1. TRBJ2-7 explains the end of the DNA better; the J call may be wrong. CDR1 SGDLS and CDR2 YYNGEE come from the germline V gene. There are 13 residues in the CDR3. The chain's CDR3 is CASSGQGAYEQYF. CDR3 coding DNA: TGTGCCAGCTCGGGACAGGGGGCGTACGAGCAGTACTTC.

The chain is built from TRBV5-6 and TRBJ1-2, with D possibly TRBD1 on 6 matching bases. The germline gives CDR1 SGHDT, CDR2 YYEEEE. The CDR3 runs to 15 residues. Trimming removed 0 bases at V and 6 bases at J, with 15 bases between. In DNA, the CDR3 is TGTGCCAGCAGCTTGGTAGGTCGGGGGGCAGATGGCTACACCTTC. This gives the protein CASSLVGRGADGYTF.

V usage is TRBV9 and J usage is TRBJ2-1, with D tentatively TRBD1 (5 bases). Germline-derived CDR1 and CDR2 are SGDLS and YYNGEE. The CDR3 covers 15 residues. The V end lost 0 bases, the J end lost 6 bases, and 13 bases lay between the germline ends. CDR3 loop: CASSVGGRVGNEQFF. CDR3 DNA sequence: TGTGCCAGCAGCGTAGGAGGCAGGGTGGGCAATGAGCAGTTCTTC.

The gene calls are TRBV10-2 and TRBJ2-7; D is perhaps TRBD1 (6 bases). The V and J ends lost 4 bases and 6 bases respectively, with 19 bases between them. Germline V lookup: CDR1 WSHSY, CDR2 SAAADI. This CDR3 spans 15 amino acids. This chain's CDR3 is CASSVQGQYASEQYF. The CDR3 DNA is TGCGCCAGCAGTGTCCAAGGACAGTATGCCTCCGAGCAGTACTTC.